The 29 T cell receptor beta chains given below trace back to one sample, sequenced in a study of cytomegalovirus exposure and HLA in healthy donors. The assay was immunoSEQ multiplex PCR, and TCRdb's table has in-frame clones only and misses some. The sample lists over 85,000 clones; around 82% were seen once. The source material was PBMCs. The receptors derive from a woman between 18 and 29 years old in good health and CMV-seropositive.

The V gene is TRBV11-2, the J gene TRBJ2-3; 7 bases map to TRBD2. Germline V CDR1 and CDR2: SGHAT, FQNNGV. The CDR3 extends over 15 amino acids. The V and J ends lost 4 bases and 6 bases, in that order; junction bases with no gene match: 10. CDR3 residues: CASSSIRGGGDTQYF. The CDR3 DNA reads TGTGCCAGCAGCTCCATACGCGGGGGTGGGGATACGCAGTATTTT.

This chain uses TRBV5-1 with TRBJ2-1; tentatively, D is TRBD2 (5 bases). CDR3 length: 12 residues. CDR1 SGHRS and CDR2 YFSETQ come from the germline V gene. V gave up 4 bases and J gave up 10 bases, with 12 bases separating them. CDR3 protein: CASSEPEGEQFF. The CDR3, as DNA: TGCGCCAGCAGCGAACCCGAGGGAGAGCAGTTCTTC.

The chain links TRBV28 to TRBJ2-2, with D possibly matching TRBD2 (6 bases). The CDR3 length is 16 residues. CDR1 MDHEN and CDR2 SYDVKM come from the germline V gene. V was cut by 5 bases and J by 5 bases, with 18 bases left in between. DNA of the CDR3: TGTGCCAGCAGTCCCAGACAGTTCCGGGGGACCGGGGAGCTGTTTTTT. Residues: CASSPRQFRGTGELFF.

This chain links TRBV7-7 with TRBJ2-5; D unclear. The V and J ends lost 1 base and 5 bases respectively, with 8 bases between them. Germline V gene sequence: CDR1 SSHAT, CDR2 FNYEAQ (reference sequence). This CDR3 has 13 amino acids. CDR3: CASSLGVVETQYF. CDR3 bases: TGTGCCAGCAGCTTAGGAGTGGTGGAGACCCAGTACTTC. The full variable domain, in which reference TRBV7-7 and TRBJ2-5 provide the parts outside the CDR3, is GAGVSQSPRYKVTKRGQDVTLRCDPISSHATLYWYQQALGQGPEFLTYFNYEAQPDKSGLPSDRFSAERPEGSISTLTIQRTEQRDSAMYRCASSLGVVETQYFGPGTRLLVL.

V gene TRBV5-1 combines with J gene TRBJ2-7, with 8 bases fitting TRBD2. Germline V gives CDR1 SGHRS, CDR2 YFSETQ. After removal of 1 base from V and 0 bases from J, the junction contained 0 bases not matched to a gene. The CDR3 covers 14 residues. CDR3 bases: TGCGCCAGCAGCTTGCGGGGGGGCTCCTACGAGCAGTACTTC. It yields the protein CASSLRGGSYEQYF. The full variable domain, completed using reference TRBV5-1 and TRBJ2-7, is KAGVTQTPRYLIKTRGQQVTLSCSPISGHRSVSWYQQTPGQGLQFLFEYFSETQRNKGNFPGRFSGRQFSNSRSEMNVSTLELGDSALYLCASSLRGGSYEQYFGPGTRLTVT.

The chain recombines TRBV7-8 with TRBJ1-2; maybe TRBD1 (6 bases). The CDR3 runs 13 residues. The ends were cut back, 5 bases at V and 14 bases at J, with 21 bases in the middle. CDR1 is SGHVS and CDR2 is FQNEAQ in the germline V gene. The CDR3 sequence: CASSTDGGARKTF. For the CDR3, the DNA is TGTGCCAGCAGCACCGATGGGGGGGCGCGAAAGACCTTC.

The chain links TRBV6-5 to TRBJ2-3; TRBD2 might be the D (6 bases). The V end was cut by 2 bases, the J end by 3 bases, with 12 bases between. This CDR3 has 15 amino acids. Germline CDR1 MNHEY, CDR2 SVGAGI. The CDR3 region is CASSYDGGGTDTQYF. CDR3 DNA sequence: TGTGCCAGCAGTTACGACGGGGGTGGGACAGATACGCAGTATTTT.

V gene TRBV10-1 combines with J gene TRBJ2-7, with D possibly being TRBD1 (6 bases). The germline V and J ends were trimmed by 4 bases and 0 bases, with 10 bases remaining between them. Germline assignment: CDR1 WNHNN and CDR2 SYGVQD (reference sequence). CDR3 size: 14 residues. The CDR3 loop is CASSVGQSSYEQYF. The CDR3 region has the DNA TGCGCCAGCAGTGTAGGACAGAGCTCCTACGAGCAGTACTTC.

The rearrangement links TRBV28 to TRBJ1-2; 8 bases match TRBD1. Looked up from germline, CDR1 is MDHEN and CDR2 is SYDVKM. The V gene end was trimmed by 1 base and the J gene end by 6 bases; junction bases not matched to a gene: 4. CDR3 length equals 14 residues. The CDR3 loop reads CASSLLARGHGYTF. The CDR3 DNA follows: TGTGCCAGCAGTTTATTGGCCAGGGGGCATGGCTACACCTTC.

This clone is a singleton in its sample. The V gene is TRBV19, the J gene TRBJ2-3; 7 nucleotides agree with TRBD1. The CDR3 has 15 residues. The trim removed 6 bases at V and 0 bases at J, leaving 6 bases unmatched. Germline V gene data show CDR1 as LNHDA and CDR2 as SQIVND (reference sequence). The CDR3 reads CASSSGTVSTDTQYF. The CDR3 nucleotides read TGTGCCAGTAGCTCCGGGACAGTGAGCACAGATACGCAGTATTTT.

The chain carries TRBV5-5 and TRBJ2-7, with 7 bases matching TRBD1. CDR3 size: 15 residues. V gave up 0 bases and J gave up 2 bases; unmatched junction bases: 5. In germline, CDR1 is SGHKS, CDR2 YYEKEE (reference sequence). This CDR3 reads CASSLDWDSTYEQYF. The CDR3 DNA reads TGTGCCAGCAGCTTGGACTGGGACAGCACCTACGAGCAGTACTTC.

The chain carries TRBV4-1 and TRBJ1-5; unclear D gene. CDR1 is MGHRA, CDR2 YSYEKL, per germline. The length of the CDR3 is 14 residues. Trimming took off 0 bases at V and 3 bases at J, with 6 bases between the two ends. CDR3 DNA sequence: TGCGCCAGCAGCCAAGATGGCTTCAATCAGCCCCAGCATTTT. Residues: CASSQDGFNQPQHF.

The chain couples TRBV21-1 to TRBJ2-3; the table's D call, TRBD2, was not checked against the DNA. TRBV21-1 is listed as a pseudogene. This CDR3 contains 18 residues. CDR3 protein: CASSKDLAGGHSTDTQYF. DNA for the CDR3: TGTGCCAGCAGCAAAGATCTAGCGGGGGGCCACAGCACAGATACGCAGTATTTT.

In its sample, this clone is medium-sized. The rearrangement uses TRBV19 and TRBJ1-5; D remains unclear. CDR1 is LNHDA, CDR2 SQIVND, per germline (reference sequence). The germline V and J ends were trimmed by 10 bases and 6 bases, with 22 bases remaining between them. The CDR3 runs to 15 residues. The CDR3 reads CATRAILGGAQPQHF. For the CDR3, the DNA is TGTGCCACTCGGGCGATCCTAGGAGGAGCTCAGCCCCAGCATTTT.

The chain is built from TRBV7-3 and TRBJ2-1, with 9 bases matching TRBD2. Unmatched junction bases numbered 18, after V lost 2 bases and J lost 1 base. This CDR3 is built from 21 residues. Looked up from germline, CDR1 is SGHTA and CDR2 is FQGTGA. The CDR3 loop reads CASSLVPTVGLSGGSYNEQFF. The CDR3 DNA sequence: TGTGCCAGCAGCTTAGTCCCGACTGTAGGGTTGAGCGGGGGGTCCTACAATGAGCAGTTCTTC.

In this sample, this clone turned up many times. The chain couples TRBV10-3 to TRBJ1-3; D remains ambiguous. The CDR3 consists of 14 residues. V lost 2 bases to trimming and J lost 0 bases, with 5 bases between them. Germline V CDR1 and CDR2: ENHRY, SYGVKD. The CDR3 DNA sequence: TGTGCCATCAGTGAGGGCAGCTCTGGAAACACCATATATTTT. Encoded protein: CAISEGSSGNTIYF.

The rearrangement links TRBV4-1 to TRBJ1-1; unclear D gene. The V and J ends lost 1 base and 8 bases respectively, with 17 bases between them. The germline V gene has CDR1 MGHRA and CDR2 YSYEKL. The CDR3 loop spans 15 amino acids. As DNA, the CDR3 is TGCGCCAGCAGCCAAGGTTGGCGGGGAGTCCCCGAAGCTTTCTTT. Translating it yields CASSQGWRGVPEAFF.

J is TRBJ2-5 and V is TRBV6-5, with 7 bases fitting TRBD2. With 7 bases clipped from V and 5 bases from J, the junction kept 7 bases outside the gene matches. Germline V lookup: CDR1 MNHEY, CDR2 SVGAGI. The CDR3 sequence is 13 residues long. The CDR3 is CASTKLATETQYF. For the CDR3, the DNA is TGTGCCAGCACCAAACTAGCGACCGAGACCCAGTACTTC.

The chain has TRBV7-9 and TRBJ2-3, with 7 positions matching TRBD1. Unmatched junction bases numbered 4, after V lost 1 base and J lost 6 bases. The CDR3 extends over 14 amino acids. Looked up from germline, CDR1 is SEHNR and CDR2 is FQNEAQ (reference sequence). CDR3 in DNA: TGTGCCAGCAGCTTAGAAAGGACAGGCGATACGCAGTATTTT. Its protein is CASSLERTGDTQYF.

This sequence joins TRBV9 and TRBJ2-7; TRBD2 matches 8 bases. From germline, CDR1 is SGDLS and CDR2 YYNGEE. CDR3 length: 18 amino acids. V lost 6 bases to trimming and J lost 6 bases; unmatched junction nucleotides: 23. CDR3 bases: TGTGCCAGCACACGAGGGCCCGAAACCGGGACTAGTCCACCCGAGCAGTACTTC. Its translation is CASTRGPETGTSPPEQYF. The whole variable domain, filled in from reference TRBV9 and TRBJ2-7, reads DSGVTQTPKHLITATGQRVTLRCSPRSGDLSVYWYQQSLDQGLQFLIQYYNGEERAKGNILERFSAQQFPDLHSELNLSSLELGDSALYFCASTRGPETGTSPPEQYFGPGTRLTVT.

This sequence joins TRBV6-5 and TRBJ1-3; D is unresolved. Germline V gene lookup returns CDR1 MNHEY and CDR2 SVGAGI. CDR3 size: 15 residues. With 7 bases removed from V and 0 bases from J, the gap between germline ends came to 13 bases. Written as DNA, the CDR3 is TGTGCCAGCATCCTAAACTCTAACTCTGGAAACACCATATATTTT. Translating gives CASILNSNSGNTIYF.

The J gene is TRBJ2-1, the V gene TRBV5-1, with 12 positions matching TRBD2. The trim removed 4 bases at V and 3 bases at J, leaving 5 bases unmatched. Per the germline V gene, CDR1 is SGHRS and CDR2 is YFSETQ. This CDR3 has 16 residues. CDR3 sequence: CASSLLAGGVYNEQFF. CDR3 DNA sequence: TGCGCCAGCAGCCTCCTAGCGGGGGGGGTCTACAATGAGCAGTTCTTC.

Here the CDR3 reads CASSPSGTPSGYTF. The CDR3 DNA sequence: TGTGCCAGCAGCCCCTCCGGGACTCCTTCTGGCTACACCTTC. The V call is TRBV11-2, the J call TRBJ1-2, with D possibly matching TRBD1 (5 bases). Germline V lookup: CDR1 SGHAT, CDR2 FQNNGV. The V gene lost 5 bases and the J gene lost 7 bases, with 17 bases spanning the gap. This CDR3 contains 14 residues. The full variable domain, rest sourced from reference TRBV11-2 and TRBJ1-2, is EAGVAQSPRYKIIEKRQSVAFWCNPISGHATLYWYQQILGQGPKLLIQFQNNGVVDDSQLPKDRFSAERLKGVDSTLKIQPAKLEDSAVYLCASSPSGTPSGYTFGSGTRLTVV.

The rearrangement uses TRBV7-3 and TRBJ1-6; 9 nucleotides align to TRBD1. The CDR3 has 16 residues. After removal of 5 bases from V and 11 bases from J, the junction contained 13 bases not matched to a gene. The germline V gene has CDR1 SGHTA and CDR2 FQGTGA. In nucleotides, the CDR3 is TGTGCCAGCAGCCAAAGTGGGGACAGGGCGAGTACACCCCTCCACTTT. The encoded protein is CASSQSGDRASTPLHF.

The J gene is TRBJ1-3, the V gene TRBV6-5; D not certain. The CDR3 covers 15 residues. Germline CDR1 reads MNHEY; CDR2 reads SVGAGI. Trimming stripped 3 bases from V and 0 bases from J, with 9 bases between. For the CDR3, the DNA is TGTGCCAGCAGTTATCAAGGGAGCTCTGGAAACACCATATATTTT. The encoded protein is CASSYQGSSGNTIYF.

V and J are TRBV28 and TRBJ2-5; TRBD2 is a possible D gene (6 bases). Germline assignment: CDR1 MDHEN and CDR2 SYDVKM. Trimming pared 2 bases from V and 5 bases from J, leaving 15 bases between. The CDR3 sequence is 15 residues long. The CDR3 coding sequence is TGTGCCAGCAGTTTAGGGGGTGCCGCGGGGGAGACCCAGTACTTC. It translates to CASSLGGAAGETQYF.

The chain recombines TRBV29-1 with TRBJ2-3; D is ambiguous. The CDR3 totals 16 residues. V was clipped by 0 bases and J by 0 bases, with 13 bases between them. Germline-derived CDR1 and CDR2 are SQVTM and ANQGSEA. CDR3 DNA: TGCAGCGTTGAAGATCCTGAAATGACTAGCACAGATACGCAGTATTTT. Its translation is CSVEDPEMTSTDTQYF.

The rearrangement uses TRBV6-1 and TRBJ2-3; 9 bases match TRBD2. V dropped 1 base and J dropped 2; count of bases not matched to a gene: 1. The CDR3 consists of 15 residues. Germline assignment: CDR1 MNHNS and CDR2 SASEGT. In DNA, the CDR3 is TGTGCCAGCAGTGAAGGCGGGGGGGCCACAGATACGCAGTATTTT. Translating it yields CASSEGGGATDTQYF.

V usage is TRBV4-3 and J usage is TRBJ2-7; the match to TRBD2 covers 8 bases. The J segment lost 3 bases and the V segment lost 1 base, leaving 2 bases of the junction unmatched. This CDR3 contains 14 residues. Germline V CDR1 and CDR2: LGHNA, YSLEER. CDR3 coding DNA: TGCGCCAGCAGCCAAGGGCTAGCGGGCTACGAGCAGTACTTC. Its translation is CASSQGLAGYEQYF.